Below, 29 T cell receptor beta chains from the same sample are listed, as sequenced in a study of control samples from healthy donors and cancer patients. Sequencing used immunoSEQ multiplex PCR; TCRdb keeps in-frame clones, though not all of them. In the table there are 90,000 to 100,000 clones, around three quarters of which are singletons. The specimen was blood. The receptors come from a woman aged 25 to 39 in good health.

The chain employs TRBV2 and TRBJ2-7, with 9 bases identical to TRBD1. From germline, CDR1 is SNHLY and CDR2 FYNNEI. Trimming cost V 6 bases and J 7 bases; bases outside gene matches: 10. There are 14 residues in the CDR3. For the CDR3, the DNA is TGTGCCAGCAGACTCAGGGACAGGGTAAGAGAGCAGTACTTC. The encoded protein is CASRLRDRVREQYF.

The V call is TRBV19, the J call TRBJ1-5; D possibly corresponds to TRBD1 (6 bases). Germline V gene lookup returns CDR1 LNHDA and CDR2 SQIVND (reference sequence). This CDR3 is built from 15 residues. Trimming removed 6 bases at V and 2 bases at J, with 14 bases between. The CDR3 protein is CASRSGAGGNQPQHF. In DNA form, the CDR3 reads TGTGCCAGTAGATCAGGGGCGGGGGGCAATCAGCCCCAGCATTTT. The variable domain in full, with the rest retrieved from reference TRBV19 and TRBJ1-5, is DGGITQSPKYLFRKEGQNVTLSCEQNLNHDAMYWYRQDPGQGLRLIYYSQIVNDFQKGDIAEGYSVSREKKESFPLTVTSAQKNPTAFYLCASRSGAGGNQPQHFGDGTRLSIL.

The genes are TRBV14 and TRBJ2-1, with 10 bases matching TRBD1. V lost 3 bases to trimming and J lost 7 bases; unmatched junction nucleotides: 6. Germline CDR1 and CDR2: SGHDN and FVKESK. This CDR3 comprises 15 residues. CDR3 amino acids: CASSHRQGAGNEQFF. Here the CDR3 DNA reads TGTGCCAGCAGCCATCGACAGGGGGCCGGGAATGAGCAGTTCTTC.

The J gene is TRBJ1-2, the V gene TRBV19; D call uncertain. Per germline, CDR1 LNHDA and CDR2 SQIVND (reference sequence). V was cut by 0 bases and J by 4 bases, with 6 bases left in between. The CDR3 loop spans 13 amino acids. The CDR3 protein is CASSIDGLYGYTF. DNA of the CDR3: TGTGCCAGTAGTATAGACGGCCTCTATGGCTACACCTTC. Drawing the rest from reference TRBV19 and TRBJ1-2, the complete variable domain is DGGITQSPKYLFRKEGQNVTLSCEQNLNHDAMYWYRQDPGQGLRLIYYSQIVNDFQKGDIAEGYSVSREKKESFPLTVTSAQKNPTAFYLCASSIDGLYGYTFGSGTRLTVV.

This clone was detected once. This sequence joins TRBV20-1 and TRBJ2-3; D not certain. Germline-derived CDR1 and CDR2 are DFQATT and SNEGSKA (reference sequence). Trimming cost V 5 bases and J 4 bases, with 4 bases left between them. CDR3 size: 10 residues. The CDR3 DNA reads TGCAGTGCTGATGCAGATACGCAGTATTTT. It is translated as CSADADTQYF.

The genes are TRBV7-9 and TRBJ1-1; D not certain. Germline lookup yields CDR1 SEHNR and CDR2 FQNEAQ (reference sequence). The V end was cut by 2 bases, the J end by 9 bases, with 19 bases between. This CDR3 is 15 amino acids long. The CDR3 DNA sequence: TGTGCCAGCAGCTTATATGAGGTTCTCGGGCCCCAAGCTTTCTTT. Its protein product is CASSLYEVLGPQAFF.

This rearrangement joins TRBV5-4 to TRBJ2-5, with 13 bases that match TRBD2. The germline V gene encodes CDR1 SGHNT and CDR2 YYREEE (reference sequence). This CDR3 spans 15 amino acids. V lost 4 bases to trimming and J lost 3 bases; unmatched junction nucleotides: 3. CDR3 residues: CASSRTSGGKETQYF. As DNA, the CDR3 is TGTGCCAGCAGCCGGACTAGCGGGGGAAAAGAGACCCAGTACTTC.

The J gene is TRBJ1-4, the V gene TRBV19, with D uncertain. This CDR3 is built from 15 residues. Trimming cost V 6 bases and J 0 bases, with 11 bases left between them. Germline V gene data show CDR1 as LNHDA and CDR2 as SQIVND (reference sequence). The CDR3 region has the DNA TGTGCCAGTAGAGGCGCAGGAGCAACTAATGAAAAACTGTTTTTT. Its translation: CASRGAGATNEKLFF.

This rearrangement joins TRBV2 to TRBJ2-5, with 10 nucleotides matching TRBD1. V gave up 6 bases and J gave up 4 bases; unmatched junction bases: 8. The CDR3 contains 15 residues. Germline V gene sequence: CDR1 SNHLY, CDR2 FYNNEI. CDR3 sequence reads: CASSPTRTGGETQYF. The CDR3 DNA is TGTGCCAGCAGCCCGACCCGGACAGGGGGAGAGACCCAGTACTTC.

The chain couples TRBV27 to TRBJ2-1; 7 bases line up with TRBD1. The CDR3 is made up of 14 amino acids. Per the germline V gene, CDR1 is MNHEY and CDR2 is SMNVEV (reference sequence). V was clipped by 2 bases and J by 4 bases; unmatched bases: 2. The DNA for the CDR3 is TGTGCCAGCAGTTTAGGGGACAGATACAATGAGCAGTTCTTC. This gives the protein CASSLGDRYNEQFF.

Details on this clone: The same CDR3 arises from other DNA sequences in this sample as well. The V gene is TRBV14, the J gene TRBJ2-1, with TRBD2 matching over 10 bases. This CDR3 is built from 14 residues. From germline, CDR1 is SGHDN and CDR2 FVKESK. After removal of 6 bases from V and 4 bases from J, the junction contained 3 bases not matched to a gene. CDR3 region: CASSRTSGYNEQFF. Written as DNA, the CDR3 is TGTGCCAGCAGTAGGACTAGCGGTTACAATGAGCAGTTCTTC.

This rearrangement joins TRBV18 to TRBJ2-7, with 11 bases lining up with TRBD1. The length of the CDR3 is 17 residues. The V and J ends lost 6 bases and 7 bases, in that order; junction bases with no gene match: 17. The germline CDR1 and CDR2 sequences are KGHSH and LQKENI. CDR3 residues: CASSPESGGQGAREQYF. The DNA of the CDR3 is TGTGCCAGCTCCCCCGAAAGCGGCGGACAGGGGGCAAGGGAGCAGTACTTC.

This chain uses TRBV12-5 with TRBJ2-2, with 14 positions matching TRBD2. This CDR3 spans 17 amino acids. Per germline, CDR1 LGHNT and CDR2 FRNRAP. The V and J ends lost 8 bases and 3 bases, in that order; junction bases with no gene match: 8. Here the CDR3 reads CASLGTSGGRDTGELFF. The CDR3 region has the DNA TGTGCTAGTCTAGGGACTAGCGGGGGCCGAGACACCGGGGAGCTGTTTTTT.

The gene calls are TRBV15 and TRBJ2-1; D uncertain. This CDR3 is 16 amino acids long. Germline V gene lookup returns CDR1 LNHNV and CDR2 YYDKDF (reference sequence). Trimming removed 3 bases from V and 0 bases from J, with 12 bases in between. Here the CDR3 DNA reads TGTGCCACCAGCAGGCTGGGCGGTGTCTCCTACAATGAGCAGTTCTTC. As protein: CATSRLGGVSYNEQFF. Supplemented by reference TRBV15 and TRBJ2-1, the full variable domain reads DAMVIQNPRYQVTQFGKPVTLSCSQTLNHNVMYWYQQKSSQAPKLLFHYYDKDFNNEADTPDNFQSRRPNTSFCFLDIRSPGLGDTAMYLCATSRLGGVSYNEQFFGPGTRLTVL.

The chain uses TRBV5-4 and TRBJ2-3; 7 positions match TRBD2. V shed 0 bases and J 4 bases; nucleotides not matched to a gene: 5. CDR3 length equals 15 residues. CDR1 and CDR2 (germline): SGHNT, YYREEE (reference sequence). CDR3 coding DNA: TGTGCCAGCAGCTTGGAGCGGGGATCCCCAGATACGCAGTATTTT. Protein product: CASSLERGSPDTQYF.

This clone was counted a single time. The chain uses TRBV6-5 and TRBJ1-1, with D hard to call. Germline lookup yields CDR1 MNHEY and CDR2 SVGAGI. The CDR3 extends over 13 amino acids. V was shortened by 6 bases and J by 1 base, with 9 bases between the two germline ends. The CDR3 here is CASSVRGNTEAFF. CDR3 coding DNA: TGTGCCAGCAGCGTACGGGGGAACACTGAAGCTTTCTTT.

This clone was seen repeatedly, ten times or more. This chain joins TRBV11-2 and TRBJ1-1, with D unresolved. The germline gives CDR1 SGHAT, CDR2 FQNNGV. V gave up 3 bases and J gave up 1 base, with 6 bases separating them. The CDR3 sequence is 13 residues long. The DNA for the CDR3 is TGTGCCAGCAGCTTGGGCCCGAACACTGAAGCTTTCTTT. Translation gives CASSLGPNTEAFF.

The table lists this clone with a count of one. The limits of the CDR3 on the DNA are not certain, so only TCRdb's listed CDR3 is given. CDR3: CASSTSFGTGADF. The chain couples TRBV19 to TRBJ1-5; the table gives TRBD1 as D, unverified against the DNA. Germline-derived CDR1 and CDR2 are LNHDA and SQIVND (reference sequence). The CDR3 is 13 residues long, counting both termini.

J is TRBJ1-2 and V is TRBV25-1, with 7 bases identical to TRBD1. In germline, CDR1 is MGHDK, CDR2 SYGVNS. The V segment lost 4 bases and the J segment 8 bases; nucleotides outside the gene matches: 4. CDR3 length: 12 residues. The CDR3 sequence is CASSVGGRGYTF. For the CDR3, the DNA is TGTGCCAGCAGTGTAGGGGGCCGCGGCTACACCTTC.

For the CDR3, the DNA is TGTGCCAGTAGTACCGACAGAGACACTGAAGCTTTCTTT. Protein sequence: CASSTDRDTEAFF. The chain joins TRBV19 to TRBJ1-1, with a weak D call TRBD1 (5 bases). There are 13 residues in the CDR3. Per the germline V gene, CDR1 is LNHDA and CDR2 is SQIVND (reference sequence). Trimming pared 4 bases from V and 3 bases from J, leaving 9 bases between.

The V call is TRBV5-5, the J call TRBJ1-6, with D unclear. Deletions cut 4 bases from V and 0 bases from J, with 11 bases between. There are 16 residues in the CDR3. Germline-derived CDR1 and CDR2 are SGHKS and YYEKEE (reference sequence). CDR3: CASSLSGSSYNSPLHF. The CDR3 nucleotides read TGTGCCAGCAGCCTATCGGGGAGCTCCTATAATTCACCCCTCCACTTT.

The chain links TRBV13 to TRBJ1-4; D is ambiguous. The CDR3 is 14 amino acids. CDR1 and CDR2 from the germline V gene are PRHDT and FYEKMQ (reference sequence). Trimming left V 0 bases short and J 7 bases short, with 9 bases between. The CDR3 protein is CASSLGEGGEKLFF. Written as DNA, the CDR3 is TGTGCCAGCAGCTTAGGGGAAGGCGGTGAAAAACTGTTTTTT.

The rearrangement links TRBV6-2 or TRBV6-3 to TRBJ2-1, with D tentatively TRBD2 (6 bases). Trimming took 6 bases from V and 6 from J, leaving 9 bases between them. This CDR3 region has 12 residues. Looked up from germline, CDR1 is MNHEY and CDR2 is SVGEGT. CDR3 loop: CASSPTSNEQFF. DNA of the CDR3: TGTGCCAGCAGCCCGACTAGCAATGAGCAGTTCTTC.

This clone was observed once. Here the CDR3 reads CASSLVGGDEQYF. Written as DNA, the CDR3 is TGTGCCAGCAGCTTGGTAGGGGGGGACGAGCAGTACTTC. This chain uses TRBV5-6 with TRBJ2-7; possible D gene TRBD2, 7 bases. Trimming shortened V by 0 bases and J by 5 bases, and 9 bases separated the two germline ends. In germline, CDR1 is SGHDT, CDR2 YYEEEE. This CDR3 contains 13 residues.

V is TRBV10-2 and J is TRBJ2-7; D gene ambiguous. The ends were cut back, 1 base at V and 3 bases at J, with 10 bases in the middle. The CDR3 sequence is 14 residues long. Germline CDR1 is WSHSY and CDR2 is SAAADI. CDR3 nucleotides: TGCGCCAGCAGTGAGTTTAGGGCTCTCTACGAGCAGTACTTC. Its translation: CASSEFRALYEQYF.

The chain employs TRBV9 and TRBJ2-1; 13 positions match TRBD2. The CDR3 sequence is 15 residues long. Unmatched junction bases numbered 6, after V lost 3 bases and J lost 9 bases. Germline V gene sequence: CDR1 SGDLS, CDR2 YYNGEE. The chain's CDR3 is CASSGGLAGVGEQFF. The CDR3 nucleotides read TGTGCCAGCAGCGGAGGACTAGCGGGGGTTGGTGAGCAGTTCTTC.

The chain employs TRBV7-2 and TRBJ1-2, with unresolved D. The CDR3 is made up of 13 amino acids. Looked up from germline, CDR1 is SGHTA and CDR2 is FQGNSA. The V end lost 5 bases, the J end lost 4 bases, and 11 bases lay between the germline ends. The CDR3 protein is CASSNGLSYGYTF. The CDR3 nucleotides read TGTGCCAGCAGCAACGGCCTAAGCTATGGCTACACCTTC.

The chain is built from TRBV30 and TRBJ2-5, with D perhaps matching TRBD2 (5 bases). V lost 3 bases, J lost 4 bases, and 12 bases lay in between. The length of the CDR3 is 13 residues. The germline CDR1 and CDR2 sequences are GTSNPN and SVGIG (reference sequence). CDR3 residues: CAWRGKGRETQYF. For the CDR3, the DNA is TGTGCCTGGAGGGGTAAAGGGAGAGAGACCCAGTACTTC.

The sample holds a few counts of this clone. The chain links TRBV7-2 to TRBJ1-2, with TRBD1 matching 9 bases. J gave up 4 bases and V 5 bases, and 8 bases lay outside the gene matches. The CDR3 covers 15 residues. CDR1 and CDR2 from the germline V gene are SGHTA and FQGNSA. CDR3 nucleotide sequence: TGTGCCAGCAGCATCACAGGGGGCGGGAGCTATGGCTACACCTTC. Translated, it gives CASSITGGGSYGYTF. The entire variable domain, with the rest obtained from reference TRBV7-2 and TRBJ1-2, is as follows: GAGVSQSPSNKVTEKGKDVELRCDPISGHTALYWYRQSLGQGLEFLIYFQGNSAPDKSGLPSDRFSAERTGGSVSTLTIQRTQQEDSAVYLCASSITGGGSYGYTFGSGTRLTVV.